This T cell receptor (beta chain) was sequenced during a study of graft-versus-host responses after intestinal transplantation. Clones were sequenced by immunoSEQ multiplex PCR, and TCRdb holds only the in-frame ones, with some missing. The sample holds around 110,000 clones; approximately 90% are singletons and the top ten take approximately 0.18%. A few counts support this clone. Its antigen is currently unknown. Trimming cost V 0 bases and J 4 bases, with 9 bases left between them. The CDR3 runs 14 residues. CDR1 is MNHEY and CDR2 is SVGAGI in the germline V gene. Sequences were derived from unstimulated CD4+ T cells sorted from spleen or lymph node cells, sampled before intestinal transplant. V and J are TRBV6-5 and TRBJ1-1, with no clear D. The clonotype originates from a human donor who received an intestinal transplant. The CDR3 spells CASSYSPWSTEAFF. The CDR3 region has the DNA TGTGCCAGCAGTTACTCGCCTTGGAGCACTGAAGCTTTCTTT.